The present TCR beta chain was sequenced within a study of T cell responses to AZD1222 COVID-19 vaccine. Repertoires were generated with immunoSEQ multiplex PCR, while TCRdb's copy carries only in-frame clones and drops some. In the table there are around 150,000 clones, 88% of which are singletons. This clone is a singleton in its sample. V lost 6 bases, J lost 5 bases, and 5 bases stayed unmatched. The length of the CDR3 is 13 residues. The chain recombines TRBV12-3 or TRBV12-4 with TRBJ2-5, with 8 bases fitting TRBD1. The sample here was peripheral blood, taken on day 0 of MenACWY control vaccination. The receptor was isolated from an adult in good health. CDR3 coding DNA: TGTGCCAGCAGACGGACAGGGTCCGAGACCCAGTACTTC. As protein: CASRRTGSETQYF.